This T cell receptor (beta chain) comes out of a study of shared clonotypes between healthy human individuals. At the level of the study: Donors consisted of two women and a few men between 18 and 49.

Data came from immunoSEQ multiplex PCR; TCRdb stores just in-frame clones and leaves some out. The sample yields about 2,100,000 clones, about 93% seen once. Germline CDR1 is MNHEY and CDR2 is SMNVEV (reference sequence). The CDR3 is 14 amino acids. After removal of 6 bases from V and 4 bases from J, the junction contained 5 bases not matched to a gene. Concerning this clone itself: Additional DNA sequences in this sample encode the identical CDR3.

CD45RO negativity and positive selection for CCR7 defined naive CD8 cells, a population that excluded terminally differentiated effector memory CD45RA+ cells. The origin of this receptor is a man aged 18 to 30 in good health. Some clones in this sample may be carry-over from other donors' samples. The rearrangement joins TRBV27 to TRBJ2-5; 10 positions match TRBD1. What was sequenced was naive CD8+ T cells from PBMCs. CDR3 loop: CASSYRDRGETQYF. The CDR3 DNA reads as TGTGCCAGCAGCTACCGGGACAGGGGAGAGACCCAGTACTTC.